The 21 T cell receptor beta chains presented below share a single source sample, sequenced in a study of T cells in AML relapse after transplant. Amplification used RNA template and a modified RACE PCR instead of multiplex PCR. TCRdb itself ran the PCR reads through MiXCR, one entry per CDR3 protein. The table shows 3,000 to 4,000 distinct CDR3 sequences, with over 8.5% occurring only once. The specimen was bone marrow, either the whole sample or a sorted T cell fraction (not recorded which), collected in complete remission. All receptors derive from a human donor who had a stem cell transplant for acute myeloid leukemia. A subset of T cells may come from the graft donor.

The chain links TRBV11-2 to TRBJ2-4, with 10 bases aligning to TRBD2. The CDR3 is 15 residues long. Trimming at V came to 7 bases and at J to 10 bases, leaving 13 bases not matched to a gene. Germline V gives CDR1 SGHAT, CDR2 FQNNGV. The CDR3: CASISEEAGGWIQYF. The CDR3 region has the DNA TGTGCCAGCATCTCCGAGGAAGCGGGGGGGTGGATTCAGTACTTC.

This clonotype is termed medium-sized. The chain combines TRBV2 with TRBJ2-4, with 7 bases fitting TRBD1. V shed 5 bases and J 3 bases; nucleotides not matched to a gene: 1. CDR3 length equals 13 residues. Germline V gene lookup returns CDR1 SNHLY and CDR2 FYNNEI. CDR3 residues: CASSRDSKNIQYF. CDR3 nucleotide sequence: TGTGCCAGCAGTCGGGACAGCAAAAACATTCAGTACTTC. Filled out from reference TRBV2 and TRBJ2-4, the complete variable domain reads EPEVTQTPSHQVTQMGQEVILRCVPISNHLYFYWYRQILGQKVEFLVSFYNNEISEKSEIFDDQFSVERPDGSNFTLKIRSTKLEDSAMYFCASSRDSKNIQYFGAGTRLSVL.

This clonotype was counted a few times. The chain is built from TRBV7-3 and TRBJ2-3, with D perhaps matching TRBD1 (5 bases). V was trimmed by 1 base and J by 4 bases, leaving 9 bases between them. The CDR3 extends over 14 amino acids. Germline assignment: CDR1 SGHTA and CDR2 FQGTGA. DNA of the CDR3: TGTGCCAGCAGCTTAATCGGCAGGGCAGATACGCAGTATTTT. It encodes CASSLIGRADTQYF.

In this sample, this clonotype turned up many times. V is TRBV11-2 and J is TRBJ2-3; tentatively, D is TRBD2 (7 bases). The CDR3 spans 16 residues. Germline V gene lookup returns CDR1 SGHAT and CDR2 FQNNGV. The V end lost 5 bases, the J end lost 3 bases, and 18 bases lay between the germline ends. CDR3 in DNA: TGTGCCAGCAGCCCCCGAGGGGGGGGCATGACAGATACGCAGTATTTT. Its protein product is CASSPRGGGMTDTQYF.

The rearrangement joins TRBV11-2 to TRBJ2-5; 10 bases fit TRBD1. The CDR3 runs to 18 residues. Germline values: CDR1 SGHAT, CDR2 FQNNGV. V was clipped by 6 bases and J by 0 bases; unmatched bases: 13. Here the CDR3 DNA reads TGTGCCAGCAGTATCCGCGGACCGGGACAGGGGTACCAAGAGACCCAGTACTTC. Its translation: CASSIRGPGQGYQETQYF.

This clonotype was seen at least ten times. This chain connects TRBV3-1 to TRBJ2-7; perhaps TRBD1 as D (5 bases). CDR1 and CDR2 (germline): LGHDT, YNNKEL (reference sequence). This CDR3 spans 13 amino acids. V dropped 2 bases and J dropped 4 bases, with 9 bases sitting between them. CDR3 protein: CASSQSQVYEQYF. In nucleotides, the CDR3 is TGTGCCAGCAGCCAATCACAGGTATACGAGCAGTACTTC.

This clonotype has only a few counts. This chain connects TRBV13 to TRBJ2-6, with a tentative D call TRBD2 (5 bases). The CDR3 consists of 16 residues. V dropped 1 base and J dropped 4 bases, with 11 bases sitting between them. CDR1 is PRHDT, CDR2 FYEKMQ, per germline (reference sequence). The CDR3 coding sequence is TGTGCCAGCAGCTTAGTAGTGCCGGGGGGGGCCAACGTCCTGACTTTC. Its protein product is CASSLVVPGGANVLTF.

In this sample, this clonotype is medium-sized. The chain employs TRBV9 and TRBJ2-1; D is unresolved. V was pared by 0 bases and J by 4 bases, with 5 bases between. Germline-derived CDR1 and CDR2 are SGDLS and YYNGEE. The CDR3 extends over 13 amino acids. The CDR3 protein is CASSVDLYNEQFF. The CDR3 DNA is TGTGCCAGCAGCGTAGATTTATACAATGAGCAGTTCTTC.

This clonotype has at least ten counts. The J gene is TRBJ2-3, the V gene TRBV7-9, with D possibly being TRBD2 (5 bases). The germline gives CDR1 SEHNR, CDR2 FQNEAQ (reference sequence). V was cut by 4 bases and J by 2 bases, with 10 bases left in between. The CDR3 consists of 14 residues. CDR3 loop: CASSSERLTDTQYF. For the CDR3, the DNA is TGTGCCAGCAGCTCAGAGCGGCTCACAGATACGCAGTATTTT. Complete variable domain (other parts from reference TRBV7-9 and TRBJ2-3): DTGVSQNPRHKITKRGQNVTFRCDPISEHNRLYWYRQTLGQGPEFLTYFQNEAQLEKSRLLSDRFSAERPKGSFSTLEIQRTEQGDSAMYLCASSSERLTDTQYFGPGTRLTVL.

This clonotype was detected ten times or more. The rearrangement joins TRBV20-1 to TRBJ1-2; D unresolved. Germline V lookup: CDR1 DFQATT, CDR2 SNEGSKA (reference sequence). The CDR3 has 12 residues. The V end lost 0 bases, the J end lost 8 bases, and 10 bases lay between the germline ends. DNA for the CDR3: TGCAGTGCTAGAGACCCCACTCGGGGCTACACCTTC. This gives the protein CSARDPTRGYTF.

There are many counts of this clonotype. This rearrangement joins TRBV3-1 to TRBJ1-3, with 8 bases aligning to TRBD1. Germline V lookup: CDR1 LGHDT, CDR2 YNNKEL (reference sequence). V lost 4 bases, J lost 3 bases, and 2 bases stayed unmatched. The CDR3 totals 14 residues. For the CDR3, the DNA is TGTGCCAGCAGCCGACAGGGGCGTGGAAACACCATATATTTT. Protein product: CASSRQGRGNTIYF.

This clonotype was detected a few times. The V gene is TRBV6-2 or TRBV6-3, the J gene TRBJ1-1, with unresolved D. Looked up from germline, CDR1 is MNHEY and CDR2 is SVGEGT. The CDR3 is 13 residues long. V was clipped by 10 bases and J by 0 bases, with 12 bases between them. In nucleotides, the CDR3 is TGTGCCACCTTGCCTTGGTTGAACACTGAAGCTTTCTTT. Translating it yields CATLPWLNTEAFF.

A remark on this clonotype: A much larger clone is a single base away; this may be a read error. The genes are TRBV4-3 and TRBJ2-2; 8 bases match TRBD2. The CDR3 is made up of 15 amino acids. Germline assignment: CDR1 LGHNA and CDR2 YSLEER. CDR3 DNA: TGCGCCAGCGCGACGACTAGCGTAGGGACCGGGGAGCTGTGTTTT. Translation: CASATTSVGTGELCF.

By proportion, this clonotype is medium-sized. This chain uses TRBV15 with TRBJ2-3; D is undetermined. Germline CDR1 LNHNV, CDR2 YYDKDF (reference sequence). CDR3 length: 13 residues. Trimming cost V 4 bases and J 2 bases, with 7 bases left between them. In nucleotides, the CDR3 is TGTGCCACCAGCACGTGGGACACAGATACGCAGTATTTT. Encoded protein: CATSTWDTDTQYF.

The chain combines TRBV5-1 with TRBJ2-5, with D perhaps matching TRBD1 (5 bases). Germline lookup yields CDR1 SGHRS and CDR2 YFSETQ. Deletions cut 0 bases from V and 4 bases from J, with 13 bases between. The CDR3 covers 15 residues. CDR3 nucleotides: TGCGCCAGCAGCTTGGGGACCTCAAGGGGAGAGACCCAGTACTTC. It translates to CASSLGTSRGETQYF.

By share, this clonotype ranks as medium-sized (0.01 to 0.1%). The V and J genes are TRBV7-2 and TRBJ1-4, with no clear D. The ends were cut back, 5 bases at V and 5 bases at J, with 18 bases in the middle. The CDR3 has 16 residues. Germline-derived CDR1 and CDR2 are SGHTA and FQGNSA. The CDR3 region has the DNA TGTGCCAGCAGCATGTACCTGGGCAGTAAGAATGAAAAACTGTTTTTT. Translating gives CASSMYLGSKNEKLFF.

At least ten counts were recorded for this clonotype. The V gene is TRBV4-1, the J gene TRBJ2-1, with a tentative D call TRBD2 (5 bases). The CDR3 has 13 amino acids. Germline V lookup: CDR1 MGHRA, CDR2 YSYEKL. Trimming stripped 4 bases from V and 3 bases from J, with 7 bases between. The CDR3 DNA sequence: TGCGCCAGCAGCCTGGACTTCTACAATGAGCAGTTCTTC. Amino acids: CASSLDFYNEQFF.

By its share, this clonotype is medium-sized. This chain uses TRBV27 with TRBJ2-3, with 10 bases lining up with TRBD1. The V gene end was trimmed by 0 bases and the J gene end by 1 base; junction bases not matched to a gene: 1. CDR1 MNHEY and CDR2 SMNVEV come from the germline V gene (reference sequence). The CDR3 contains 16 residues. The CDR3 nucleotides are TGTGCCAGCAGTTTATCAGACAGGGGGCGCACAGATACGCAGTATTTT. This encodes CASSLSDRGRTDTQYF.

This clonotype is medium-sized in the sample. The J gene is TRBJ1-1, the V gene TRBV20-1, with 9 bases aligning to TRBD1. CDR1 and CDR2 (germline): DFQATT, SNEGSKA (reference sequence). Germline trimming cut 6 bases from V and 5 bases from J; bases unmatched to any gene: 4. The CDR3 contains 12 residues. CDR3 region: CSAWTGETEAFF. CDR3 nucleotides: TGCAGTGCCTGGACAGGGGAGACTGAAGCTTTCTTT.

The sample holds many counts of this clonotype. The chain links TRBV5-6 to TRBJ2-3; no firm D call. CDR1 SGHDT and CDR2 YYEEEE come from the germline V gene. This CDR3 spans 12 amino acids. V was clipped by 2 bases and J by 5 bases, with 6 bases between them. CDR3 residues: CASSFDEDTQYF. CDR3 bases: TGTGCCAGCAGCTTTGACGAAGATACGCAGTATTTT. Full variable domain (outside the CDR3, taken from reference TRBV5-6 and TRBJ2-3): DAGVTQSPTHLIKTRGQQVTLRCSPKSGHDTVSWYQQALGQGPQFIFQYYEEEERQRGNFPDRFSGHQFPNYSSELNVNALLLGDSALYLCASSFDEDTQYFGPGTRLTVL.

Relative to its sample, this clonotype is medium-sized. The chain uses TRBV18 and TRBJ1-5, with D possibly matching TRBD1 (6 bases). CDR3 length equals 16 residues. V gave up 3 bases and J gave up 6 bases, with 18 bases separating them. Per the germline V gene, CDR1 is KGHSH and CDR2 is LQKENI. The CDR3 region has the DNA TGTGCCAGCTCACCCATCCCCGGCAGGGGTTCTCAGCCCCAGCATTTT. Protein sequence: CASSPIPGRGSQPQHF.